The 22 T cell receptor beta chains presented below share a single source sample, sequenced in a study of vaccination effects on CD4 cells after COVID-19. These receptors have no known antigen. With the ViraFEST assay, the study expanded antigen-specific CD4+ T cells using viral peptide pools, then sequenced them. Having been cultured for under twelve days, the cells underwent CD4+ T cell isolation. According to PCR results, the person was infected with SARS-CoV-2 between March and December 2020. The repertoire was sequenced with immunoSEQ multiplex PCR; TCRdb's copy has only in-frame clones and lacks some. Of more than 45,000 clones listed, more than 75% are singletons. Material: CD4+ T cells from PBMCs cultured with HIV peptides, obtained before COVID-19 vaccination. Subset noted: HIV-1 Nef peptide pool negative control/reference culture. These TCRs come from a human donor who had a prior SARS-CoV-2 infection.

V and J are TRBV12-5 and TRBJ2-1; D possibly corresponds to TRBD2 (5 bases). Looked up from germline, CDR1 is LGHNT and CDR2 is FRNRAP. Trimming took off 6 bases at V and 8 bases at J, with 17 bases between the two ends. CDR3 length equals 14 residues. CDR3 sequence: CASGSRPLRDEQFF. CDR3 DNA sequence: TGTGCTAGTGGCTCCCGACCTCTGCGGGATGAGCAGTTCTTC.

The J gene is TRBJ1-2, the V gene TRBV2; no clear D. This CDR3 has 13 residues. Trimming pared 2 bases from V and 0 bases from J, leaving 4 bases between. Germline assignment: CDR1 SNHLY and CDR2 FYNNEI. The DNA of the CDR3 is TGTGCCAGCAGTGAACGGGCTAACTATGGCTACACCTTC. This codes for CASSERANYGYTF.

The J gene is TRBJ2-3, the V gene TRBV13; 8 bases map to TRBD2. V shed 4 bases and J 6 bases; nucleotides not matched to a gene: 6. From germline, CDR1 is PRHDT and CDR2 FYEKMQ (reference sequence). The CDR3 length is 14 residues. CDR3 DNA: TGTGCCAGCAGCTCAGTAGCGGGGTCGGATACGCAGTATTTT. Translated: CASSSVAGSDTQYF.

The chain uses TRBV18 and TRBJ2-7; 7 positions match TRBD1. The V gene's germline CDR1 is KGHSH and CDR2 LQKENI. The CDR3 extends over 15 amino acids. The V and J ends lost 1 base and 2 bases, in that order; junction bases with no gene match: 5. CDR3 residues: CASSPQARGPYEQYF. CDR3 coding DNA: TGTGCCAGCTCACCACAAGCGAGGGGGCCCTACGAGCAGTACTTC.

This chain uses TRBV9 with TRBJ2-1; a weak D match, TRBD1 (6 bases). Per the germline V gene, CDR1 is SGDLS and CDR2 is YYNGEE. V was shortened by 4 bases and J by 6 bases, with 11 bases between the two germline ends. There are 13 residues in the CDR3. The CDR3, as DNA: TGTGCCAGCAGCCTGGTAGGGGGCAATGAGCAGTTCTTC. Its translation is CASSLVGGNEQFF.

This chain uses TRBV18 with TRBJ1-1; 7 bases map to TRBD1. The CDR3 covers 16 residues. Germline trimming cut 2 bases from V and 1 base from J; bases unmatched to any gene: 7. The V gene's germline CDR1 is KGHSH and CDR2 LQKENI. The CDR3 DNA follows: TGTGCCAGCTCACCATATGGGACAGCAAAGAACACTGAAGCTTTCTTT. It encodes CASSPYGTAKNTEAFF. Full variable domain (rest looked up from reference TRBV18 and TRBJ1-1): NAGVMQNPRHLVRRRGQEARLRCSPMKGHSHVYWYRQLPEEGLKFMVYLQKENIIDESGMPKERFSAEFPKEGPSILRIQQVVRGDSAAYFCASSPYGTAKNTEAFFGQGTRLTVV.

This clone has more than one count but fewer than ten. This chain connects TRBV6-6 to TRBJ2-7, with D uncertain. CDR3 length equals 13 residues. Trimming removed 0 bases at V and 5 bases at J, with 8 bases between. CDR1 and CDR2 from the germline V gene are MNHNY and SVGAGI (reference sequence). DNA of the CDR3: TGTGCCAGCAGTTACTCGGGTTTCAACGAGCAGTACTTC. This encodes CASSYSGFNEQYF.

This clone was picked up a small number of times. The J gene is TRBJ2-5, the V gene TRBV6-2 or TRBV6-3; maybe TRBD1 (6 bases). The CDR3 covers 13 residues. V lost 4 bases, J lost 4 bases, and 10 bases lay in between. Germline CDR1 and CDR2: MNHEY and SVGEGT. The CDR3, as DNA: TGTGCCAGCAGTTCATGGACAGCAGAGACCCAGTACTTC. It translates to CASSSWTAETQYF.

This clone was observed a handful of times. CDR3 region: CASSFWAGINEQFF. CDR3 in DNA: TGTGCCAGCAGCTTTTGGGCAGGGATCAATGAGCAGTTCTTC. The rearrangement links TRBV5-6 to TRBJ2-1, with D possibly matching TRBD1 (5 bases). The CDR3 is made up of 14 amino acids. V was cut by 2 bases and J by 6 bases, with 12 bases left in between. The germline CDR1 and CDR2 sequences are SGHDT and YYEEEE.

V is TRBV3-1 (or the pseudogene TRBV3-2) and J is TRBJ2-5, with D hard to call. CDR1 is LGHDT, CDR2 YNNKEL, per germline (reference sequence). The ends were cut back, 1 base at V and 5 bases at J, with 5 bases in the middle. This CDR3 is built from 12 residues. CDR3 in amino acids: CASSQARETQYF. As DNA, the CDR3 is TGTGCCAGCAGCCAAGCTCGGGAGACCCAGTACTTC.

Here the CDR3 reads CASSPVRGKFYEQYF. CDR3 bases: TGTGCCAGCAGCCCGGTGAGGGGCAAATTTTACGAGCAGTACTTC. The genes are TRBV11-2 and TRBJ2-7; D tentatively fits TRBD1 or TRBD2 (5 bases each). Germline assignment: CDR1 SGHAT and CDR2 FQNNGV. The CDR3 length is 15 residues. V was pared by 5 bases and J by 4 bases, with 18 bases between.

V usage is TRBV5-1 and J usage is TRBJ1-4, with TRBD1 identical over 8 bases. V lost 4 bases to trimming and J lost 0 bases; unmatched junction nucleotides: 2. This CDR3 is built from 15 residues. Germline assignment: CDR1 SGHRS and CDR2 YFSETQ. The CDR3 reads CASSRTGPTNEKLFF. CDR3 nucleotides: TGCGCCAGCAGCCGGACAGGGCCAACTAATGAAAAACTGTTTTTT.

The rearrangement joins TRBV27 to TRBJ2-3; D not resolved. V lost 7 bases to trimming and J lost 0 bases, with 11 bases between them. CDR3 size: 14 residues. The V gene's germline CDR1 is MNHEY and CDR2 SMNVEV (reference sequence). CDR3 protein: CASTRKGSTDTQYF. CDR3 coding DNA: TGTGCCAGCACCAGAAAAGGTAGCACAGATACGCAGTATTTT.

V is TRBV7-9 and J is TRBJ2-7; D possibly corresponds to TRBD1 (6 bases). The CDR3 runs to 14 residues. Germline CDR1 SEHNR, CDR2 FQNEAQ (reference sequence). Trimming took 8 bases from V and 0 from J, leaving 14 bases between them. The CDR3 DNA reads as TGTGCCAGCGCAGGGGTTCAGAGCTCCTACGAGCAGTACTTC. This sequence encodes CASAGVQSSYEQYF.

The V gene is TRBV14, the J gene TRBJ2-7; D unresolved. Trimming left V 0 bases short and J 5 bases short, with 11 bases between. Germline CDR1 SGHDN, CDR2 FVKESK. This CDR3 region has 14 residues. CDR3 in DNA: TGTGCCAGCAGCCAAGAGTTGGGCCCCCACGAGCAGTACTTC. As protein: CASSQELGPHEQYF.

The chain couples TRBV28 to TRBJ2-5; 13 bases are a match to TRBD2. The V gene's germline CDR1 is MDHEN and CDR2 SYDVKM. The J segment lost 1 base and the V segment lost 8 bases, leaving 10 bases of the junction unmatched. This CDR3 has 17 residues. For the CDR3, the DNA is TGTGCCAGCTGGGGACTAGCGGGACGTCCAGCCCAAGAGACCCAGTACTTC. This encodes CASWGLAGRPAQETQYF.

V and J are TRBV5-8 and TRBJ1-4, with D possibly being TRBD1 (5 bases). The germline V gene has CDR1 SGHTS and CDR2 YDEGEE. This CDR3 is built from 14 residues. Trimming shortened V by 0 bases and J by 5 bases, and 8 bases separated the two germline ends. This chain's CDR3 is CASSLGQINEKLFF. CDR3 DNA sequence: TGTGCCAGCAGCTTGGGACAGATAAATGAAAAACTGTTTTTT.

The genes are TRBV30 and TRBJ1-5; D possibly corresponds to TRBD1 (5 bases). Germline V gene lookup returns CDR1 GTSNPN and CDR2 SVGIG (reference sequence). This CDR3 is 16 amino acids long. V dropped 2 bases and J dropped 0 bases, with 14 bases sitting between them. The CDR3 sequence is CAWSIQGRDSNQPQHF. The CDR3, as DNA: TGTGCCTGGAGTATCCAGGGTAGGGATAGCAATCAGCCCCAGCATTTT.

The chain carries TRBV19 and TRBJ2-7; 7 bases are a match to TRBD1. From germline, CDR1 is LNHDA and CDR2 SQIVND (reference sequence). V shed 4 bases and J 4 bases; nucleotides not matched to a gene: 10. CDR3 size: 15 residues. The CDR3 here is CASSKRTGGYYEQYF. CDR3 DNA sequence: TGTGCCAGTAGTAAAAGGACAGGAGGATATTACGAGCAGTACTTC.

The rearrangement links TRBV11-1 to TRBJ1-1; D ambiguous. The CDR3 has 13 residues. V shed 5 bases and J shed 2 bases, with 9 bases lying between them. The germline CDR1 and CDR2 sequences are SGHAT and FQDESV (reference sequence). The CDR3 loop is CASSRQDNTEAFF. DNA of the CDR3: TGTGCCAGCAGCCGCCAGGATAACACTGAAGCTTTCTTT.

The chain has TRBV9 and TRBJ2-6; 8 positions agree with TRBD1. Trimming took 0 bases from V and 0 from J; bases not matched to a gene: 14. This CDR3 comprises 21 residues. Germline loops: CDR1 SGDLS, CDR2 YYNGEE. The DNA for the CDR3 is TGTGCCAGCAGCGTAGAAGTTATGTGGACAGGGCCTTTCTCTGGGGCCAACGTCCTGACTTTC. Translated: CASSVEVMWTGPFSGANVLTF.

This chain uses TRBV5-1 with TRBJ2-2, with D possibly matching TRBD1 (6 bases). There are 15 residues in the CDR3. Trimming removed 1 base from V and 4 bases from J, with 11 bases in between. Germline CDR1 is SGHRS and CDR2 is YFSETQ. The CDR3 DNA follows: TGCGCCAGCAGCTTGCACAGGGCCTCCACCGGGGAGCTGTTTTTT. Its translation is CASSLHRASTGELFF.